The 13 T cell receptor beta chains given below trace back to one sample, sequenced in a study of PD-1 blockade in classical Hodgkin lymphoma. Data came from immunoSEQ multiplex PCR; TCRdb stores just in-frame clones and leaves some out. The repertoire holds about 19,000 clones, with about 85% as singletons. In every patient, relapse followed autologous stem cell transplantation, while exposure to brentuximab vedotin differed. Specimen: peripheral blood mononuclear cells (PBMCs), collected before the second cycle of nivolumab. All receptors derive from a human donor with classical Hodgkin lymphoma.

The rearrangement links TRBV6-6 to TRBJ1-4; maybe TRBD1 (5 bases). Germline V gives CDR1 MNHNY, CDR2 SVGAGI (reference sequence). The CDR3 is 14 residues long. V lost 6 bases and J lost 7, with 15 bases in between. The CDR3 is CASSPPRQSEKLFF. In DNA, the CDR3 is TGTGCCAGCAGCCCCCCGCGACAGTCTGAAAAACTGTTTTTT.

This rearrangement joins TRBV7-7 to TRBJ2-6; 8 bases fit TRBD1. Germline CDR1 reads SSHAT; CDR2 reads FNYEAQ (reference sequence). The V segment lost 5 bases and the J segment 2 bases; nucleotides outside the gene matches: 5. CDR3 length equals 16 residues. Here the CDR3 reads CASSPQTGAGANVLTF. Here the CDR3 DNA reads TGTGCCAGCAGCCCCCAGACAGGGGCTGGGGCCAACGTCCTGACTTTC.

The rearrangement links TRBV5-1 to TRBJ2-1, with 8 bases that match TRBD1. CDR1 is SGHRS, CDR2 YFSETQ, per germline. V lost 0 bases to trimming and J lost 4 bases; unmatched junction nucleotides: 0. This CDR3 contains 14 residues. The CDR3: CASSLGQGYNEQFF. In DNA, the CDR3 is TGCGCCAGCAGCTTGGGACAGGGGTACAATGAGCAGTTCTTC.

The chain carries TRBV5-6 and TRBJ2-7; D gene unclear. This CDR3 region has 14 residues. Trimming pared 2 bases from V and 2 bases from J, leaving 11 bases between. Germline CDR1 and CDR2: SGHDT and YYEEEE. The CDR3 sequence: CASSFEVQPYEQYF. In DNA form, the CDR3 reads TGTGCCAGCAGCTTTGAGGTTCAGCCCTACGAGCAGTACTTC.

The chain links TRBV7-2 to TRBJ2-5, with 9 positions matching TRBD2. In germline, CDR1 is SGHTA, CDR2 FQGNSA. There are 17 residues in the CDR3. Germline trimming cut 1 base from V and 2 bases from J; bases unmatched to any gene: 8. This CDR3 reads CASSLGSRGGGQETQYF. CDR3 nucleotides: TGTGCCAGCAGCTTAGGATCGCGGGGGGGTGGACAAGAGACCCAGTACTTC.

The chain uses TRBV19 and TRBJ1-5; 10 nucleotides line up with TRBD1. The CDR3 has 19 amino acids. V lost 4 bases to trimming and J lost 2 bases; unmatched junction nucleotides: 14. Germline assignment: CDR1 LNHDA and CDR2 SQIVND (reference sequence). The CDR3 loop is CASSTPDRGLLNGNQPQHF. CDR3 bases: TGTGCCAGTAGTACCCCCGACAGGGGGCTTCTAAATGGCAATCAGCCCCAGCATTTT.

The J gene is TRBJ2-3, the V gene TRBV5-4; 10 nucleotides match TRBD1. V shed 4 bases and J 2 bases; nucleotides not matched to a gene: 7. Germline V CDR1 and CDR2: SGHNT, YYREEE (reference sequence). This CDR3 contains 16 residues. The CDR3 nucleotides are TGTGCCAGCAGCAGACCGGGACAGGGGATCACAGATACGCAGTATTTT. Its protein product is CASSRPGQGITDTQYF. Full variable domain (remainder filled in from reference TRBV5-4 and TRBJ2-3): ETGVTQSPTHLIKTRGQQVTLRCSSQSGHNTVSWYQQALGQGPQFIFQYYREEENGRGNFPPRFSGLQFPNYSSELNVNALELDDSALYLCASSRPGQGITDTQYFGPGTRLTVL.

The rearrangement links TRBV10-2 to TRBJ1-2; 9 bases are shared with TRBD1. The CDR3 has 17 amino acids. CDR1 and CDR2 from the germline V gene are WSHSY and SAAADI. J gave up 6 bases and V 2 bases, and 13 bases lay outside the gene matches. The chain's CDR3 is CASSEEGQGPFFHGYTF. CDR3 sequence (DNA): TGCGCCAGCAGTGAGGAGGGACAGGGACCCTTCTTCCATGGCTACACCTTC.

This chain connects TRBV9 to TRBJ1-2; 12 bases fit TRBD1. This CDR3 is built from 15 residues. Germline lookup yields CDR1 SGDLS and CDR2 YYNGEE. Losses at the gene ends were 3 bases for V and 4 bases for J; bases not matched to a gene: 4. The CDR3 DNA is TGTGCCAGCAGCGCCGGGACAGGGGGCATCTATGGCTACACCTTC. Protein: CASSAGTGGIYGYTF.

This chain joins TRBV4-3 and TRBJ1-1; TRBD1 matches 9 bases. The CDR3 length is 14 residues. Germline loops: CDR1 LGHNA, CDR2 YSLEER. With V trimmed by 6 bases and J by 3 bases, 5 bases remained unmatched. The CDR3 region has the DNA TGCGCCAGCAGTTTGGGACAGGGCTACACTGAAGCTTTCTTT. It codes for CASSLGQGYTEAFF.

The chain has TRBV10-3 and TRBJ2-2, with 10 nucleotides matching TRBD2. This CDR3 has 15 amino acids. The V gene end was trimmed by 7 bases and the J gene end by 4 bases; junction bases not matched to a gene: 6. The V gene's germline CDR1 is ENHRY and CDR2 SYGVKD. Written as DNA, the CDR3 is TGTGCCATCAATAGAGCGGGAGGGCTCACCGGGGAGCTGTTTTTT. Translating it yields CAINRAGGLTGELFF.

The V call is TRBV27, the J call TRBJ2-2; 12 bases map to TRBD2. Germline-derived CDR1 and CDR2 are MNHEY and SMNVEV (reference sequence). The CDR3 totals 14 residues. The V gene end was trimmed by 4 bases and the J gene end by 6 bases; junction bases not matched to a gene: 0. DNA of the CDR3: TGTGCCAGCAGTTGGACTAGCGGGGCCGGGGAGCTGTTTTTT. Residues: CASSWTSGAGELFF.

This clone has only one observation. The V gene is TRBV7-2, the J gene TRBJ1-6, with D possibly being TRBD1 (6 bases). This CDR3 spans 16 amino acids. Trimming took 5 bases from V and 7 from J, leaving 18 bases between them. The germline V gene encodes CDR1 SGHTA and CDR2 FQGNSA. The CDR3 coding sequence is TGTGCCAGCAGCCCTCGCGGGGGCTCGTGGAATTCACCCCTCCACTTT. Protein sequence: CASSPRGGSWNSPLHF.